Given below is one T cell receptor (beta chain) in context. What it binds is not known. V lost 5 bases, J lost 11 bases, and 27 bases lay in between. Germline CDR1 MNHEY, CDR2 SMNVEV (reference sequence). The CDR3 runs to 17 residues. This sample was included in a study of shared clonotypes between healthy human individuals. Study summary: Samples came from a couple of female and three male donors aged 18 to 49. The study's findings and limits: Sampling included only blood; tissue repertoires likely differ.

Authors' processing steps: Quality scores were absent from the junction-only immunoSEQ sequences, so filtering differed. The protocol was immunoSEQ multiplex PCR, while the TCRdb copy is restricted to in-frame clones and leaves out a portion. That table is the source of V, J and clone size, and D and trimming were worked out from the DNA. The table lists about 680,000 clones, 72% of them singletons. The sample taken for sequencing was memory CD4+ T cells sorted from blood. Subset noted: CD45RA-negative fraction. The receptor was derived from a woman between 25 and 40 years old in good health. The chain joins TRBV27 to TRBJ1-4, with D perhaps matching TRBD1 (5 bases). CDR3 residues: CASSPLGREVGARKLFF. The CDR3 nucleotides read TGTGCCAGCAGTCCCCTCGGCAGGGAAGTTGGGGCCAGGAAACTGTTTTTT.